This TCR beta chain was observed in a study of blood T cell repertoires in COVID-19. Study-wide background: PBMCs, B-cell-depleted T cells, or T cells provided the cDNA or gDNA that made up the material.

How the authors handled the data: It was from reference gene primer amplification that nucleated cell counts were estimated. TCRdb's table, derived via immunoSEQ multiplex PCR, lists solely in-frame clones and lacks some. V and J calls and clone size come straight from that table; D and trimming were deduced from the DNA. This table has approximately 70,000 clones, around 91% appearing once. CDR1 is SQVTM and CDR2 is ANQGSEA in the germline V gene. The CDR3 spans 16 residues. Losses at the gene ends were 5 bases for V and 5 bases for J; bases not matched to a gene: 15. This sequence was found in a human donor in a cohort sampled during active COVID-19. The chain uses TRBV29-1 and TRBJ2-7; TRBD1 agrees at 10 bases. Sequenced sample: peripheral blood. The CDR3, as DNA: TGCAGCGTTTACCCAGCGGACAGGGGGAGGGAGGACGAGCAGTACTTC. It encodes CSVYPADRGREDEQYF.